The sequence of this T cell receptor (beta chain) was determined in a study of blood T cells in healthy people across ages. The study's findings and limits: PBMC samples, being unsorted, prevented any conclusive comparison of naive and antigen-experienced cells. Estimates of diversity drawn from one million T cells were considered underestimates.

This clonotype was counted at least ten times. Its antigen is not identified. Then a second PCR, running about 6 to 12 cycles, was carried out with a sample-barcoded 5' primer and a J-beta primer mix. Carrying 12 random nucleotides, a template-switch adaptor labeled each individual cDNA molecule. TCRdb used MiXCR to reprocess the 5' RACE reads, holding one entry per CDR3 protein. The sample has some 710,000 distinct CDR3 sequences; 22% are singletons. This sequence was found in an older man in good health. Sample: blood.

As DNA, the CDR3 is TGCGCCAGCAGCCAAATAGGACTAGCCGCGGAGACCCAGTACTTC. Its translation is CASSQIGLAAETQYF. The chain joins TRBV4-1 to TRBJ2-5, with 8 bases matching TRBD2. With 2 bases clipped from V and 5 bases from J, the junction kept 7 bases outside the gene matches. There are 15 residues in the CDR3. Looked up from germline, CDR1 is MGHRA and CDR2 is YSYEKL.